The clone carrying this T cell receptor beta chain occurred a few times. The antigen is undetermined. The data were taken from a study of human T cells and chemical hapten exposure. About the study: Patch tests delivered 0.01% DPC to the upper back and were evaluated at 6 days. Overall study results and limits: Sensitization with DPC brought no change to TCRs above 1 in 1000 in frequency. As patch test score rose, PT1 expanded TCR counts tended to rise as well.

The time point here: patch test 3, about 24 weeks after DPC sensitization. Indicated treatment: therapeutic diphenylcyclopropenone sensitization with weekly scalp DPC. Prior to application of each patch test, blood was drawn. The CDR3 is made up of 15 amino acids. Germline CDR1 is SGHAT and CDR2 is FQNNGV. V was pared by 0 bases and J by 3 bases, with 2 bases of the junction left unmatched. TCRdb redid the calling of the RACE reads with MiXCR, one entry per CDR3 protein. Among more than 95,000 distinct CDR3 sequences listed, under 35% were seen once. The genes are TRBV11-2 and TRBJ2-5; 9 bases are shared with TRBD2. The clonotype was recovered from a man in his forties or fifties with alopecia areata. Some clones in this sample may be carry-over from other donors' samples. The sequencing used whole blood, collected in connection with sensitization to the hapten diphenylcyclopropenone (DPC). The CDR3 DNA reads TGTGCCAGCAGCTTAGAGGCTAGCGGGAAAGAGACCCAGTACTTC. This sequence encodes CASSLEASGKETQYF.